The 22 T cell receptor beta chains below were found in one sample sequenced in a study of molecular identifiers for immune sequencing clone quantification. TCRdb redid the calling of the PCR reads with MiXCR, one entry per CDR3 protein. Of approximately 590,000 distinct CDR3 sequences listed, around 25% are singletons. The source material was naive CD8+ T cells from blood, with Jurkat cell RNA spiked in. The subset here: FACS-sorted CD8+CD4-CCR7+CD45RA+ naive T cells. The receptor set was obtained from a human donor in good health. Some libraries in this study had Jurkat cell RNA spiked in.

This clonotype was recorded at least ten times. CDR3 amino acids: CSARGTGVYEQYF. For the CDR3, the DNA is TGCAGTGCTCGCGGGACAGGGGTTTACGAGCAGTACTTC. The V gene is TRBV20-1, the J gene TRBJ2-7, with TRBD1 identical over 10 bases. The ends lost 5 bases at V and 4 bases at J; junction bases unmatched: 5. This CDR3 comprises 13 residues. CDR1 and CDR2 (germline): DFQATT, SNEGSKA (reference sequence).

This clonotype was recorded at least ten times. The V call is TRBV9, the J call TRBJ1-3, with unresolved D. V was pared by 4 bases and J by 2 bases, with 16 bases between. This CDR3 has 16 residues. Germline CDR1 is SGDLS and CDR2 is YYNGEE. The CDR3 loop is CASSPSPSRAGNTIYF. The CDR3 bases are TGTGCCAGCAGCCCCTCCCCTTCCCGGGCTGGAAACACCATATATTTT.

V gene TRBV27 combines with J gene TRBJ2-2, with TRBD2 as a possible D gene (5 bases). Trimming removed 3 bases from V and 7 bases from J, with 9 bases in between. Per the germline V gene, CDR1 is MNHEY and CDR2 is SMNVEV (reference sequence). The CDR3 is 13 amino acids. CDR3 sequence: CASSFLGSGELFF. In nucleotides, the CDR3 is TGTGCCAGCAGTTTTTTGGGGAGCGGGGAGCTGTTTTTT.

This clonotype was counted many times. CDR3 bases: TGTGCCAGCAGCCAATCCCCAAGCGTTGGACAGGGATGGGAGCAGTACTTC. Translated, it gives CASSQSPSVGQGWEQYF. The genes are TRBV12-3 or TRBV12-4 and TRBJ2-7, with 8 bases identical to TRBD1. The CDR3 covers 17 residues. After removal of 6 bases from V and 7 bases from J, the junction contained 20 bases not matched to a gene.

The chain couples TRBV30 to TRBJ1-1; weak D call: TRBD1 (6 bases). The CDR3 has 13 residues. Germline V gene data show CDR1 as GTSNPN and CDR2 as SVGIG (reference sequence). The V end was cut by 0 bases, the J end by 6 bases, with 11 bases between. CDR3 in amino acids: CAWSVVRGSEAFF. For the CDR3, the DNA is TGTGCCTGGAGTGTGGTCAGGGGCTCTGAAGCTTTCTTT.

J is TRBJ2-7 and V is TRBV19; 10 bases map to TRBD2. This CDR3 is built from 15 residues. Looked up from germline, CDR1 is LNHDA and CDR2 is SQIVND (reference sequence). V dropped 5 bases and J dropped 2; count of bases not matched to a gene: 6. The CDR3 nucleotides are TGTGCCAGTAGTCACGGGACTAGCGTACCCTACGAGCAGTACTTC. This encodes CASSHGTSVPYEQYF.

A word on this clonotype: A much larger clonotype is one base distant, so this may be a read error. No conserved phenylalanine or tryptophan ends this CDR3, so it is likely a read error. The V gene is TRBV28, the J gene TRBJ2-7; 8 positions match TRBD1. CDR1 MDHEN and CDR2 SYDVKM come from the germline V gene. V shed 3 bases, J shed 3 bases, and the junction held 7 bases outside the gene matches. This CDR3 is built from 15 residues. CDR3 in amino acids: CASSFRGPRIYEQYS. The CDR3 DNA sequence: TGTGCCAGCAGTTTCAGGGGGCCGAGAATCTACGAGCAGTACTCC.

The table lists this clonotype with many counts. This chain connects TRBV20-1 to TRBJ2-3; no firm D call. In germline, CDR1 is DFQATT, CDR2 SNEGSKA (reference sequence). The CDR3 is 18 amino acids. The V gene lost 2 bases and the J gene lost 3 bases, with 24 bases spanning the gap. The CDR3 region has the DNA TGCAGTGCTAGAACTCCAGATCCTTTGGCCCAATGGACAGATACGCAGTATTTT. Translation gives CSARTPDPLAQWTDTQYF.

This clonotype was found many times. V usage is TRBV6-2 or TRBV6-3 and J usage is TRBJ1-5; tentatively, D is TRBD1 (6 bases). V lost 6 bases, J lost 4 bases, and 13 bases lay in between. Germline V lookup: CDR1 MNHEY, CDR2 SVGEGT. CDR3 length: 14 residues. The CDR3: CASRDVQGNQPQHF. CDR3 bases: TGTGCCAGCAGGGACGTACAGGGTAATCAGCCCCAGCATTTT.

In its sample, this clonotype was seen once. This sequence may be a read error, since a much larger clone differs from it by one base. The chain recombines TRBV4-3 with TRBJ1-3; D remains ambiguous. The CDR3 has 15 residues. In germline, CDR1 is LGHNA, CDR2 YSLEER. CDR3 region: CASSQDRNSVNTIYF. For the CDR3, the DNA is TGCGCCAGCAGCCAAGATCGGAACTCTGTAAACACCATATATTTT.

This clonotype was counted ten times or more. V and J are TRBV29-1 and TRBJ1-4; maybe TRBD1 (6 bases). V was pared by 0 bases and J by 8 bases, with 31 bases between. The germline CDR1 and CDR2 sequences are SQVTM and ANQGSEA. The CDR3 is 20 residues long. The CDR3 nucleotides are TGCAGCGTTGAAGATCCCGACCGAGGAGGGGGGGAAATGACATACGAAAAACTGTTTTTT. The encoded protein is CSVEDPDRGGGEMTYEKLFF.

The genes are TRBV9 and TRBJ2-7, with 7 positions matching TRBD2. The CDR3 length is 15 residues. The trim removed 0 bases at V and 5 bases at J, leaving 8 bases unmatched. Germline loops: CDR1 SGDLS, CDR2 YYNGEE. The CDR3: CASSVDDKGGDEQYF. DNA of the CDR3: TGTGCCAGCAGCGTAGACGACAAGGGAGGGGACGAGCAGTACTTC.

This chain connects TRBV6-6 to TRBJ1-1; TRBD1 agrees at 9 bases. Trimming at V came to 6 bases and at J to 11 bases, leaving 13 bases not matched to a gene. Germline CDR1 reads MNHNY; CDR2 reads SVGAGI (reference sequence). The CDR3 totals 14 residues. The CDR3 region is CASSFSGQGSEAFF. The CDR3 DNA reads as TGTGCCAGCAGCTTCTCGGGACAGGGATCGGAGGCTTTCTTT.

This chain links TRBV4-1 with TRBJ1-5; TRBD1 agrees at 8 bases. The germline V gene encodes CDR1 MGHRA and CDR2 YSYEKL. V lost 1 base to trimming and J lost 5 bases; unmatched junction nucleotides: 13. The CDR3 is made up of 18 amino acids. The CDR3 is CASSQGSSRQGRDQPQHF. The CDR3 DNA sequence: TGCGCCAGCAGCCAAGGATCTTCGAGACAGGGGAGGGATCAGCCCCAGCATTTT.

Of note for this clonotype: A read error may be the cause here, since a much bigger clone is one base away. The rearrangement uses TRBV12-3 or TRBV12-4 and TRBJ1-1; D is uncertain. The CDR3 is made up of 15 amino acids. The CDR3 region is CASSLDTTLNTDAFF. CDR3 nucleotide sequence: TGTGCCAGCAGTCTAGATACCACATTGAACACTGACGCTTTCTTT.

Of note for this clonotype: A much more abundant neighbour one base away suggests this may be a read error. The rearrangement joins TRBV10-3 to TRBJ2-7; 7 positions agree with TRBD2. CDR1 is ENHRY and CDR2 is SYGVKD in the germline V gene. J lost 7 bases, V lost 7 bases, and 7 bases had no gene match. CDR3 size: 12 residues. The CDR3 loop reads CAINGLDGEQYF. CDR3 in DNA: TGTGCCATCAACGGACTAGACGGGGAGCAGTACTTC.

Remarks on this clonotype: The junction departs from germline at one end; a sequencing error may be responsible. This chain uses TRBV6-1 with TRBJ2-7; D not certain. The germline V gene encodes CDR1 MNHNS and CDR2 SASEGT. CDR3 size: 12 residues. Here the CDR3 DNA reads TGTGCCTGCAGTGATGCAGCCTACGAGCAGTACTTC. Its protein product is CACSDAAYEQYF.

Of note for this clonotype: This could be a read error, since a much larger clone is one nucleotide away. The rearrangement links TRBV12-3 or TRBV12-4 to TRBJ1-1, with a tentative D call TRBD1 (6 bases). CDR3 size: 14 residues. The CDR3 region has the DNA TGTGCCAGCAGCTATCAACCCGGGGGGGGCGAAGCTATCTTT. This sequence encodes CASSYQPGGGEAIF.

The sample holds many counts of this clonotype. V gene TRBV2 combines with J gene TRBJ2-3; 9 bases agree with TRBD2. The CDR3 has 18 amino acids. In germline, CDR1 is SNHLY, CDR2 FYNNEI. J lost 4 bases, V lost 2 bases, and 13 bases had no gene match. CDR3 residues: CASSETNRLAEAADTQYF. The CDR3 DNA sequence: TGTGCCAGCAGTGAAACAAACCGACTAGCGGAGGCGGCAGATACGCAGTATTTT.

This clonotype appeared a single time. A clone one base away is much larger, so this may be a read error. The rearrangement links TRBV27 to TRBJ2-3, with 7 bases lining up with TRBD2. The germline gives CDR1 MNHEY, CDR2 SMNVEV (reference sequence). There are 15 residues in the CDR3. V shed 6 bases, J shed 8 bases, and the junction held 14 bases outside the gene matches. In nucleotides, the CDR3 is TGTGCCAGCAGCCCCAGCGGGAAAAAAGCAGCTACGCAGTATTTT. It encodes CASSPSGKKAATQYF.

This clonotype appeared many times. The chain recombines TRBV6-6 with TRBJ2-6, with D perhaps TRBD1 (5 bases). Germline V gene lookup returns CDR1 MNHNY and CDR2 SVGAGI (reference sequence). The CDR3 is made up of 17 amino acids. The V end was cut by 6 bases, the J end by 0 bases, with 15 bases between. The CDR3 bases are TGTGCCAGCAGCAAGGACATGCCATCCTCTGGGGCCAACGTCCTGACTTTC. Translated, it gives CASSKDMPSSGANVLTF.

This clonotype has a handful of counts. The chain links TRBV28 to TRBJ2-7; 15 nucleotides line up with TRBD2. The CDR3 contains 15 residues. Germline loops: CDR1 MDHEN, CDR2 SYDVKM. V gave up 4 bases and J gave up 6 bases; unmatched junction bases: 4. The CDR3 here is CASSSGLAGGREQYF. The CDR3, as DNA: TGTGCCAGCAGTTCTGGACTAGCGGGAGGGCGCGAGCAGTACTTC.